The present T cell receptor beta chain was sequenced within a study of T cells in Graves' hyperthyroidism and ophthalmopathy. Study-wide results and limits: Prediction of ophthalmopathy progression came a median 6.5 months pre-onset. Ophthalmopathy and stable hyperthyroidism were told apart by a 13 V-J model. Peripheral blood also featured most of the thyroid clonotypes expanded above 0.001.

The CDR3 is 16 residues long. Trimming took 3 bases from V and 5 from J; bases not matched to a gene: 8. CDR1 and CDR2 from the germline V gene are MGHRA and YSYEKL. This clonotype was counted ten times or more. Its antigen is still unknown. Researchers amplified the TCR beta CDR3 regions from RNA transcripts. HTBI primers were the set used in a first-round RT-PCR of the TCR CDR3. TCRdb used MiXCR to reprocess the multiplex PCR reads, holding one entry per CDR3 protein. Of roughly 500,000 distinct CDR3 sequences detected, 40% to 55% appear once; the ten largest clones hold roughly 20%. The sample taken for sequencing was peripheral blood or thyroid tissue (not recorded which). The J gene is TRBJ1-5, the V gene TRBV4-1, with 9 bases that match TRBD1. This sequence was found in an adult woman with Graves' disease, either hyperthyroidism or ophthalmopathy (not recorded which). The CDR3 nucleotides read TGCGCCAGCAGCCAGAAGGACAGGGGTGGAGATCAGCCCCAGCATTTT. Amino acid sequence: CASSQKDRGGDQPQHF.